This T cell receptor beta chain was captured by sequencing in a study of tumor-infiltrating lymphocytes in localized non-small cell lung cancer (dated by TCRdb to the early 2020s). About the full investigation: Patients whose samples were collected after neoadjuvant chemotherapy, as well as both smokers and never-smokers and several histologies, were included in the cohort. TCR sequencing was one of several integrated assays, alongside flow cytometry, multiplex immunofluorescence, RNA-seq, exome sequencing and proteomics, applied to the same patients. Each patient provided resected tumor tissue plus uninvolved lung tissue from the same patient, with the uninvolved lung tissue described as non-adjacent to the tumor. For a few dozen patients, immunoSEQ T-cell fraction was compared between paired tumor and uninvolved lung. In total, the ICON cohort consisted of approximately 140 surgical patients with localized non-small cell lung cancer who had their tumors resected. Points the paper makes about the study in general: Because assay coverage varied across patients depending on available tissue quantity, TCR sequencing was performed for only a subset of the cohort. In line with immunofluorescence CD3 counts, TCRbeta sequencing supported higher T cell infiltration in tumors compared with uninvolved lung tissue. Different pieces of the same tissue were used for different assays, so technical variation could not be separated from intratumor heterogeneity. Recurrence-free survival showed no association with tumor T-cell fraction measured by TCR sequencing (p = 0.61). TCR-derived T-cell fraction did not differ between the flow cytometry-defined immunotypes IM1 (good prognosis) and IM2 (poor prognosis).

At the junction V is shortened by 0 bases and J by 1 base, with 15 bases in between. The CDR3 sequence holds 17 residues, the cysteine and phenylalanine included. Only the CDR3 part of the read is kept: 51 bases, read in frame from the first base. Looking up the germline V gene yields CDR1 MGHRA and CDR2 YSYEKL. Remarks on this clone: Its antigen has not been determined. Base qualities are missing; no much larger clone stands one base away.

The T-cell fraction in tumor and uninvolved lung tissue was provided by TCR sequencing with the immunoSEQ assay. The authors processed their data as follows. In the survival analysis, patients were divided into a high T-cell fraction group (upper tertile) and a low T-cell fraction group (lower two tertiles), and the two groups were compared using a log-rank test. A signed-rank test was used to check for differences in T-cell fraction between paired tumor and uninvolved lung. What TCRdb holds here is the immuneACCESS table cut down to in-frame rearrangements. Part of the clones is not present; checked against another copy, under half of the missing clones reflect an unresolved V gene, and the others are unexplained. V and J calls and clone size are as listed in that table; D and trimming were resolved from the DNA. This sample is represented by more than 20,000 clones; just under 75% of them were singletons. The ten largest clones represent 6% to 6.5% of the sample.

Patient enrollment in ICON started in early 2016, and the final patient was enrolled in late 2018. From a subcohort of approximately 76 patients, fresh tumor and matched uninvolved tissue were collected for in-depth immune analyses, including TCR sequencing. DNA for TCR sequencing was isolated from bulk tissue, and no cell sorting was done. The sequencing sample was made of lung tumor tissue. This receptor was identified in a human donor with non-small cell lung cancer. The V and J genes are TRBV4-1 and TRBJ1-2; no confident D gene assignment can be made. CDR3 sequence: CASSQEVAIVVNYGYTF. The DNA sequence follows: TGCGCCAGCAGCCAAGAGGTAGCCATAGTAGTTAACTATGGCTACACCTTC.